These 17 T cell receptor beta chains originate from one sample sequenced in a study of shared clonotypes between healthy human individuals. Data came from immunoSEQ multiplex PCR; TCRdb stores just in-frame clones and leaves some out. The data contain more than 2,000,000 clones, 85% to 95% of them singletons. Sequencing used naive CD4+ T cells from PBMCs. Subset denoted: CD45RA+ positively selected. The receptors stem from a man aged 18 to 30 in good health. Some clones in this sample may be carry-over from other donors' samples.

In regard to this clone: Distinct nucleotide sequences in the sample also encode this CDR3. This chain links TRBV29-1 with TRBJ1-1; D not certain. Germline V CDR1 and CDR2: SQVTM, ANQGSEA. Trimming shortened V by 4 bases and J by 1 base, and 7 bases separated the two germline ends. The CDR3 has 12 amino acids. The CDR3: CSVGRANTEAFF. CDR3 DNA: TGCAGCGTTGGCCGTGCGAACACTGAAGCTTTCTTT.

This clone occurred once. The same CDR3 is also encoded by other DNA sequences in this sample. This chain links TRBV27 with TRBJ2-5; no reliable D call. The CDR3 contains 14 residues. The V gene lost 4 bases and the J gene lost 2 bases, with 11 bases spanning the gap. The germline V gene encodes CDR1 MNHEY and CDR2 SMNVEV (reference sequence). CDR3 nucleotides: TGTGCCAGCAGTTCTCGCTCTGTACAAGAGACCCAGTACTTC. This sequence encodes CASSSRSVQETQYF.

Notes on this clone: The same CDR3 arises from other DNA sequences in this sample as well. V gene TRBV5-1 combines with J gene TRBJ2-7; D might be TRBD1 or TRBD2, each matching 5 bases. Deletions cut 0 bases from V and 3 bases from J, with 10 bases between. This CDR3 has 14 residues. The V gene's germline CDR1 is SGHRS and CDR2 YFSETQ. CDR3 coding DNA: TGCGCCAGCAGCTTGGAGGGACGGAGCTACGAGCAGTACTTC. It encodes CASSLEGRSYEQYF. Supplemented by reference TRBV5-1 and TRBJ2-7, the full variable domain reads KAGVTQTPRYLIKTRGQQVTLSCSPISGHRSVSWYQQTPGQGLQFLFEYFSETQRNKGNFPGRFSGRQFSNSRSEMNVSTLELGDSALYLCASSLEGRSYEQYFGPGTRLTVT.

The CDR3, as DNA: TGTGCCAGCAGTGAAGCGTCCCGGGGGCCTCACACCTTC. Amino acid sequence: CASSEASRGPHTF. The chain carries TRBV2 and TRBJ1-2; D is possibly TRBD1 (6 bases). Germline V gene sequence: CDR1 SNHLY, CDR2 FYNNEI. This CDR3 contains 13 residues. Trimming took off 0 bases at V and 12 bases at J, with 14 bases between the two ends.

The chain employs TRBV5-5 and TRBJ1-2; 12 nucleotides align to TRBD1. Germline loops: CDR1 SGHKS, CDR2 YYEKEE (reference sequence). Trimming cost V 2 bases and J 4 bases; bases outside gene matches: 6. The CDR3 runs to 16 residues. CDR3 nucleotides: TGTGCCAGCAGCTTACCCGGGACAGGGGGCCTCTATGGCTACACCTTC. It encodes CASSLPGTGGLYGYTF.

On this clone itself: This sample includes further DNA sequences coding for the same CDR3. This chain uses TRBV29-1 with TRBJ2-3; 7 nucleotides align to TRBD2. The V segment lost 2 bases and the J segment 1 base; nucleotides outside the gene matches: 0. The CDR3 contains 13 residues. Germline CDR1 and CDR2: SQVTM and ANQGSEA. CDR3 protein: CSVELAGTDTQYF. As DNA, the CDR3 is TGCAGCGTTGAACTAGCGGGCACAGATACGCAGTATTTT.

Note on this clone: The sample carries other DNA sequences with the same CDR3. The J gene is TRBJ2-5, the V gene TRBV30; tentative D call: TRBD2 (5 bases). The V gene's germline CDR1 is GTSNPN and CDR2 SVGIG (reference sequence). V was clipped by 0 bases and J by 5 bases, with 10 bases between them. The CDR3 totals 13 residues. CDR3 sequence (DNA): TGTGCCTGGAGTGTACGGGGTTCGGAGACCCAGTACTTC. This gives the protein CAWSVRGSETQYF. Full variable domain (remainder filled in from reference TRBV30 and TRBJ2-5): SQTIHQWPATLVQPVGSPLSLECTVEGTSNPNLYWYRQAAGRGLQLLFYSVGIGQISSEVPQNLSASRPQDRQFILSSKKLLLSDSGFYLCAWSVRGSETQYFGPGTRLLVL.

The rearrangement links TRBV9 to TRBJ2-2, with 8 positions matching TRBD2. In germline, CDR1 is SGDLS, CDR2 YYNGEE. This CDR3 spans 19 amino acids. With V trimmed by 0 bases and J by 1 base, 11 bases remained unmatched. Written as DNA, the CDR3 is TGTGCCAGCAGCGTAGCGGGACTGCGACTAGCGTTGAACACCGGGGAGCTGTTTTTT. It translates to CASSVAGLRLALNTGELFF.

The chain is built from TRBV19 and TRBJ1-5; D possibly corresponds to TRBD1 (5 bases). The CDR3 has 15 residues. V dropped 6 bases and J dropped 4 bases, with 16 bases sitting between them. Looked up from germline, CDR1 is LNHDA and CDR2 is SQIVND (reference sequence). The CDR3 region has the DNA TGTGCCAGTAGCCGGTGGGGAGGGGTTAATCAGCCCCAGCATTTT. Encoded protein: CASSRWGGVNQPQHF.

This chain links TRBV5-1 with TRBJ2-1; 10 bases align to TRBD2. V lost 4 bases and J lost 5; bases outside the gene matches: 3. Germline CDR1 reads SGHRS; CDR2 reads YFSETQ. The CDR3 runs to 14 residues. CDR3 sequence (DNA): TGCGCCAGCAGCCTCGGGACTAGCGACAATGAGCAGTTCTTC. Residues: CASSLGTSDNEQFF.

The J gene is TRBJ1-5, the V gene TRBV28, with unresolved D. From germline, CDR1 is MDHEN and CDR2 SYDVKM. The CDR3 is 14 amino acids. V was clipped by 7 bases and J by 4 bases, with 14 bases between them. The CDR3 DNA follows: TGTGCCAGCAATTGGGGAGCTTTAAATCAGCCCCAGCATTTT. Translating gives CASNWGALNQPQHF.

The chain joins TRBV11-2 to TRBJ2-1, with 8 bases identical to TRBD1. CDR1 and CDR2 from the germline V gene are SGHAT and FQNNGV. V dropped 5 bases and J dropped 0; count of bases not matched to a gene: 9. This CDR3 is built from 17 residues. The CDR3 nucleotides read TGTGCCAGCAGCAGCTACAGGGGGAACTTCTCCTACAATGAGCAGTTCTTC. Translation: CASSSYRGNFSYNEQFF. The entire variable domain, with the rest obtained from reference TRBV11-2 and TRBJ2-1, is as follows: EAGVAQSPRYKIIEKRQSVAFWCNPISGHATLYWYQQILGQGPKLLIQFQNNGVVDDSQLPKDRFSAERLKGVDSTLKIQPAKLEDSAVYLCASSSYRGNFSYNEQFFGPGTRLTVL.

The chain uses TRBV29-1 and TRBJ1-5, with 7 bases lining up with TRBD1. Germline V gene sequence: CDR1 SQVTM, CDR2 ANQGSEA. The CDR3 extends over 14 amino acids. V lost 4 bases, J lost 2 bases, and 5 bases stayed unmatched. The CDR3 loop is CSVGQGDGNQPQHF. The CDR3, as DNA: TGCAGCGTTGGACAGGGCGACGGCAATCAGCCCCAGCATTTT.

V and J are TRBV20-1 and TRBJ2-5; no firm D call. Germline values: CDR1 DFQATT, CDR2 SNEGSKA (reference sequence). This CDR3 has 9 residues. Trimming took 3 bases from V and 7 from J, leaving 3 bases between them. CDR3: CSASMTQYF. DNA for the CDR3: TGCAGTGCTAGCATGACCCAGTACTTC.

The V call is TRBV29-1, the J call TRBJ2-7; weak D call: TRBD1 (7 bases). This CDR3 has 14 residues. The germline V and J ends were trimmed by 4 bases and 3 bases, with 16 bases remaining between them. Germline CDR1 SQVTM, CDR2 ANQGSEA. In DNA form, the CDR3 reads TGCAGCGTTGGTGGACAGGAGGGGCGCTACGAGCAGTACTTC. Encoded protein: CSVGGQEGRYEQYF.

The chain uses TRBV18 and TRBJ1-1; D call uncertain. Trimming cost V 3 bases and J 4 bases, with 15 bases left between them. Germline CDR1 is KGHSH and CDR2 is LQKENI. The CDR3 length is 15 residues. CDR3 in DNA: TGTGCCAGCTCACCGTGGTCGGGAGAGATCACTGAAGCTTTCTTT. It specifies CASSPWSGEITEAFF.

V gene TRBV7-9 combines with J gene TRBJ2-7; D is unclear. The germline V gene has CDR1 SEHNR and CDR2 FQNEAQ (reference sequence). Trimming took off 6 bases at V and 2 bases at J, with 8 bases between the two ends. This CDR3 spans 12 amino acids. The DNA for the CDR3 is TGTGCCAGCAGACTGGAAGCCTACGAGCAGTACTTC. The encoded protein is CASRLEAYEQYF.